This T cell receptor (beta chain) was recorded in a study of T-cell memory formation after mild COVID-19. The V end was cut by 3 bases, the J end by 6 bases, with 20 bases between. CDR1 and CDR2 (germline): SGHRS, YFSETQ. The CDR3 is 16 residues long. This clonotype has only a few counts. TCRdb re-derived calls from the 5' RACE reads in MiXCR, one entry per CDR3 protein. The repertoire has about 200,000 distinct CDR3 sequences, approximately 16% of them found once; the top ten carry around 2%. The source of this sequence is an adult woman who had mild COVID-19 (a few samples of this study predate the infection). Cell type and time point are not known. The sequenced sample was PBMCs or a T cell subset sorted from them (not recorded which). V gene TRBV5-1 combines with J gene TRBJ2-3; TRBD1 might be the D (7 bases). CDR3 sequence: CASSSKHRGGGDTQYF. The CDR3 nucleotides are TGCGCCAGCAGCTCAAAGCACAGGGGAGGCGGGGATACGCAGTATTTT.